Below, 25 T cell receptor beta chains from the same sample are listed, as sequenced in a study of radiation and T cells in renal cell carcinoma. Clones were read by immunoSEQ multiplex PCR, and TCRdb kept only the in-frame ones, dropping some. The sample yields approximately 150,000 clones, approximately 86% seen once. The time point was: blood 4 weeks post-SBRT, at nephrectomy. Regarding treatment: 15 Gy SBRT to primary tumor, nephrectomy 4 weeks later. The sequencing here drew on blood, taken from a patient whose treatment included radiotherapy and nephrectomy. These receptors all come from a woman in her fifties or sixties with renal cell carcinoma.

CDR3 nucleotides: TGTGCCAGCTCACCGGACATGTCTCGTAACACTGAAGCTTTCTTT. Encoded protein: CASSPDMSRNTEAFF. V usage is TRBV18 and J usage is TRBJ1-1; D perhaps matches TRBD1 (5 bases). Trimming left V 3 bases short and J 2 bases short, with 13 bases between. The CDR3 extends over 15 amino acids. The germline V gene has CDR1 KGHSH and CDR2 LQKENI.

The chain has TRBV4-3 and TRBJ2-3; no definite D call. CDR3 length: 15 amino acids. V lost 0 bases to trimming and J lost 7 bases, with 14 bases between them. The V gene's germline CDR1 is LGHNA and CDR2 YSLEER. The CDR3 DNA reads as TGCGCCAGCAGCCAAGATAGGCCTCGGGTCTATACGCAGTATTTT. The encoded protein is CASSQDRPRVYTQYF.

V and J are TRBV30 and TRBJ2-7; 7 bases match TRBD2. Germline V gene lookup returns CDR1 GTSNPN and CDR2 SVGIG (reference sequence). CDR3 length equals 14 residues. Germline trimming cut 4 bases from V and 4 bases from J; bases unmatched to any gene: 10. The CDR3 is CAWKPLGGFYEQYF. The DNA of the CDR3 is TGTGCCTGGAAGCCGCTCGGGGGGTTTTACGAGCAGTACTTC.

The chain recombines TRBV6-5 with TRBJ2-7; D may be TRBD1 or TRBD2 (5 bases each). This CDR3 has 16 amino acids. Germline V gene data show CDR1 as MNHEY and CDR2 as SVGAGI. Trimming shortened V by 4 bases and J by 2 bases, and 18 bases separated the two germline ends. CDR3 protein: CASSLEWDPRAYEQYF. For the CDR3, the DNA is TGTGCCAGCAGTTTGGAGTGGGACCCTCGGGCCTACGAGCAGTACTTC.

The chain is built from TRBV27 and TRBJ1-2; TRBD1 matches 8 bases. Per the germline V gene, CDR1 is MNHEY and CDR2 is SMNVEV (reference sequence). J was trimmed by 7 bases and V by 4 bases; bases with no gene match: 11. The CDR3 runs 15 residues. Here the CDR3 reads CASSSEWTGYGGYTF. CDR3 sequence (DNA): TGTGCCAGCAGTTCAGAATGGACAGGGTACGGTGGCTACACCTTC.

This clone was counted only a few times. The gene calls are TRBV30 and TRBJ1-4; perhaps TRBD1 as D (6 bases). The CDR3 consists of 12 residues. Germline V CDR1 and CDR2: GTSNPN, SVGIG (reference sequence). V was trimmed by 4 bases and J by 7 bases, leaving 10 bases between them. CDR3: CAWNPGAEKLFF. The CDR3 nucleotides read TGTGCCTGGAACCCGGGGGCTGAAAAACTGTTTTTT.

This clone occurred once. CDR3 in amino acids: CASSLATGVYNSPLHF. CDR3 nucleotides: TGCGCCAGCAGCTTGGCGACAGGAGTCTATAATTCACCCCTCCACTTT. This rearrangement joins TRBV5-1 to TRBJ1-6; TRBD1 might be the D (6 bases). This CDR3 is built from 16 residues. V was pared by 0 bases and J by 3 bases, with 10 bases between. Germline V lookup: CDR1 SGHRS, CDR2 YFSETQ.

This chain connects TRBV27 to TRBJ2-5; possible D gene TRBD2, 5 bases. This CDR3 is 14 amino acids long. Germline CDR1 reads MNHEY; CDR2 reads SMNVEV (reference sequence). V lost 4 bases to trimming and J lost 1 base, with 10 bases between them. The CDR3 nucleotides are TGTGCCAGCAGTTCTGAGGGTCCCCAAGAGACCCAGTACTTC. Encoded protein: CASSSEGPQETQYF.

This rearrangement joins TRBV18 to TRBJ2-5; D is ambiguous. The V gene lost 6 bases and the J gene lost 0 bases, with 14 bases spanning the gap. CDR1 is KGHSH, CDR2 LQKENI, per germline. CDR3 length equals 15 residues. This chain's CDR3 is CASSPFRVNQETQYF. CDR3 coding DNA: TGTGCCAGCTCCCCGTTTAGGGTTAACCAAGAGACCCAGTACTTC.

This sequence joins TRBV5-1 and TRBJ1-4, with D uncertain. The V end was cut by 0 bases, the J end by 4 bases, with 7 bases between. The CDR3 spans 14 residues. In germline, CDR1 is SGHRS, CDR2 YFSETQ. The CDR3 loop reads CASSLGSLNEKLFF. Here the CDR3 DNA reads TGCGCCAGCAGCTTGGGCAGCCTTAATGAAAAACTGTTTTTT.

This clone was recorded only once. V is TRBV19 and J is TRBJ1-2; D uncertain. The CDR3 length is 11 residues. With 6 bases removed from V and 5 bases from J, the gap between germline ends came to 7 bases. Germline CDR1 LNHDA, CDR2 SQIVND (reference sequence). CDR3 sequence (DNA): TGTGCCAGTAGCTCGGGATATGGCTACACCTTC. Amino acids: CASSSGYGYTF.

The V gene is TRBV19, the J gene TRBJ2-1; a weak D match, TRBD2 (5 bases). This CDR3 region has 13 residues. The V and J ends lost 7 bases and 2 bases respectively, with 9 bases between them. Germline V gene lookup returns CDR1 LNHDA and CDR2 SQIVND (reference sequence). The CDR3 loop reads CASKSGTYNEQFF. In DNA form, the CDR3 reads TGTGCCAGTAAATCCGGGACCTACAATGAGCAGTTCTTC.

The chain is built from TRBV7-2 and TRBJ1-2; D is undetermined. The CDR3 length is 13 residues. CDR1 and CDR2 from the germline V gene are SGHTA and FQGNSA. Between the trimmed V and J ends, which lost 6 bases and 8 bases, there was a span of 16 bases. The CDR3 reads CASRVPPAAGYTF. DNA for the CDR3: TGTGCCAGCAGGGTCCCCCCCGCAGCCGGCTACACCTTC. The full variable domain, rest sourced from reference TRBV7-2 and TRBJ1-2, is GAGVSQSPSNKVTEKGKDVELRCDPISGHTALYWYRQSLGQGLEFLIYFQGNSAPDKSGLPSDRFSAERTGGSVSTLTIQRTQQEDSAVYLCASRVPPAAGYTFGSGTRLTVV.

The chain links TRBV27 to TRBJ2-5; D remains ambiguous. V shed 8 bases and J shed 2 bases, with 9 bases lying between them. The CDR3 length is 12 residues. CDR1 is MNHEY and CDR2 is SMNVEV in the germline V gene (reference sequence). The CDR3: CASGRPQETQYF. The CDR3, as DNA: TGTGCCAGCGGACGGCCTCAAGAGACCCAGTACTTC.

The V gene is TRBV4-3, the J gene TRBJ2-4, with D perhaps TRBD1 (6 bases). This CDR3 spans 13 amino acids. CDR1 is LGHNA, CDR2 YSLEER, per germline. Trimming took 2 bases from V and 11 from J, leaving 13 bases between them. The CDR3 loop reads CASSQRSGDFQYF. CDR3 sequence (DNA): TGCGCCAGCAGCCAACGTTCAGGGGATTTTCAGTACTTC.

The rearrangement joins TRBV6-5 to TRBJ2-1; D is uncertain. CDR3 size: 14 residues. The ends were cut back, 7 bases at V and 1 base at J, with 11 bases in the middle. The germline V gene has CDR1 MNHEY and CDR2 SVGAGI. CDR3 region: CASISRASYNEQFF. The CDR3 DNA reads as TGTGCCAGCATATCACGGGCATCCTACAATGAGCAGTTCTTC.

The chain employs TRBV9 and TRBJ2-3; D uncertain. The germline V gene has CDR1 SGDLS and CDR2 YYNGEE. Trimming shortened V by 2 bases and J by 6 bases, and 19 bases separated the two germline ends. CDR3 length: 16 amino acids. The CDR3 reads CASSVAQVGSWDTQYF. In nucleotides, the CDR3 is TGTGCCAGCAGCGTTGCCCAGGTGGGGTCCTGGGATACGCAGTATTTT.

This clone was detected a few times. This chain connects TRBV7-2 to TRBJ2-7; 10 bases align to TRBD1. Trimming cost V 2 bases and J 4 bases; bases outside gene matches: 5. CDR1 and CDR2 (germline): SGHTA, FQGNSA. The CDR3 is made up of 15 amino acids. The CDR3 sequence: CASSLLPGQGYEQYF. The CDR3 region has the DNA TGTGCCAGCAGCTTACTGCCGGGACAGGGGTACGAGCAGTACTTC.

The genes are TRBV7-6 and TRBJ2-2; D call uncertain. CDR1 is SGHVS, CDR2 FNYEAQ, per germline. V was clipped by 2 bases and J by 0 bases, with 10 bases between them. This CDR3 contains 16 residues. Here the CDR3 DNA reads TGTGCCAGCAGCTTATCTTGGACGTCGAACACCGGGGAGCTGTTTTTT. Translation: CASSLSWTSNTGELFF. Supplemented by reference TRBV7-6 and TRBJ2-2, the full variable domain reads GAGVSQSPRYKVTKRGQDVALRCDPISGHVSLYWYRQALGQGPEFLTYFNYEAQQDKSGLPNDRFSAERPEGSISTLTIQRTEQRDSAMYRCASSLSWTSNTGELFFGEGSRLTVL.

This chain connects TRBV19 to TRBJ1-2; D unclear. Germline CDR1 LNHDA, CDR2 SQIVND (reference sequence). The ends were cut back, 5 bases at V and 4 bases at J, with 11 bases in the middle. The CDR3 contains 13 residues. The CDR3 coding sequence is TGTGCCAGTAGTTTAGGTCGGGGCTATGGCTACACCTTC. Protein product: CASSLGRGYGYTF.

The CDR3 sequence: CASSEAPGHFYEQYF. The CDR3, as DNA: TGTGCCAGCAGTGAAGCTCCGGGACACTTCTACGAGCAGTACTTC. V usage is TRBV6-1 and J usage is TRBJ2-7; the D gene is possibly TRBD1 (6 bases). CDR1 and CDR2 (germline): MNHNS, SASEGT. Trimming removed 0 bases from V and 3 bases from J, with 12 bases in between. The CDR3 runs 15 residues.

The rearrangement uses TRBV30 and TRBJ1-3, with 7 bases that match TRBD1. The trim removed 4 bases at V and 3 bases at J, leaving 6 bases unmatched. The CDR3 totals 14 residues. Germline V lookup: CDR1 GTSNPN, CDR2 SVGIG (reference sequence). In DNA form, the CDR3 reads TGTGCCTGGACTGACAGGGAAGGTGGAAACACCATATATTTT. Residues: CAWTDREGGNTIYF.

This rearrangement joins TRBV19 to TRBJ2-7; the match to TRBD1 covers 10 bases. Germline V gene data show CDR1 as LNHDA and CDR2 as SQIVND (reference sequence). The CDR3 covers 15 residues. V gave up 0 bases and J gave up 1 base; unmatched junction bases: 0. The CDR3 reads CASSIEDRGSYEQYF. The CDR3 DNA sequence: TGTGCCAGTAGTATAGAGGACAGGGGGTCCTACGAGCAGTACTTC.

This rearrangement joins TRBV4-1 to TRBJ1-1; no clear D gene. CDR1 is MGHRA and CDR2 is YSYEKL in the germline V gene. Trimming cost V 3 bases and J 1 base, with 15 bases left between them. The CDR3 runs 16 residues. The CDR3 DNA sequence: TGCGCCAGCAGCCATATTCCCCGCCAGAGGAACACTGAAGCTTTCTTT. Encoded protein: CASSHIPRQRNTEAFF.

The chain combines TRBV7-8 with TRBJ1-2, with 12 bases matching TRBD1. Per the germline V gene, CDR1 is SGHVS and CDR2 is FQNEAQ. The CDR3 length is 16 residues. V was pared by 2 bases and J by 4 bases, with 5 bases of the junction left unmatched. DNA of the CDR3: TGTGCCAGCAGCTTAACCGGGACAGGGGGCGGCTATGGCTACACCTTC. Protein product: CASSLTGTGGGYGYTF.